The subject of this entry is one T cell receptor (beta chain). Its matching antigen is unknown. Libraries were prepared by immunoSEQ multiplex PCR; TCRdb keeps only in-frame clonotypes and omits some of them. This repertoire shows 100,000 or so clones, 86% found once; its top ten account for 3% to 4%. Trimming took 6 bases from V and 0 from J; bases not matched to a gene: 6. Germline values: CDR1 MNHNS, CDR2 SASEGT. The CDR3 totals 15 residues. This entry belongs to a study of cytomegalovirus exposure and HLA in healthy donors. Points from the study as a whole: In the 130 or so validation repertoires, a later analysis found that first-cohort TCR clusters tended to co-occur. The authors listed 150 or so TCR beta chains as cytomegalovirus-associated. Rare TCR sequences dominated, though some public TCRs recurred in many donors. Both high specificity and high sensitivity reportedly marked the classifier's diagnosis of cytomegalovirus status.

The sample comprised PBMCs. This receptor was taken from a woman aged 18-35 years in good health and CMV-seropositive. The gene calls are TRBV6-1 and TRBJ2-7; 9 bases are shared with TRBD1. The CDR3 here is CASRQGAFHSYEQYF. CDR3 coding DNA: TGTGCCAGCAGACAGGGGGCATTTCACTCCTACGAGCAGTACTTC.